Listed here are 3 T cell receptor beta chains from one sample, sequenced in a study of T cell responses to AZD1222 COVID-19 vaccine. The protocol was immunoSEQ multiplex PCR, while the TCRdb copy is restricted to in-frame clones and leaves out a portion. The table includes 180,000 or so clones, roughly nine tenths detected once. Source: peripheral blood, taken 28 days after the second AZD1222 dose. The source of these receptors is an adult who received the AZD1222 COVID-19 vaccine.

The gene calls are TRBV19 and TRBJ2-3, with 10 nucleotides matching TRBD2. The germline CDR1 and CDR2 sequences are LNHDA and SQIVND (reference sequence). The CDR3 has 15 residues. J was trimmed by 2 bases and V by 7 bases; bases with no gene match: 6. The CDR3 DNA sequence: TGTGCCAGTACCATAGCGGGGGGACCCACAGATACGCAGTATTTT. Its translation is CASTIAGGPTDTQYF.

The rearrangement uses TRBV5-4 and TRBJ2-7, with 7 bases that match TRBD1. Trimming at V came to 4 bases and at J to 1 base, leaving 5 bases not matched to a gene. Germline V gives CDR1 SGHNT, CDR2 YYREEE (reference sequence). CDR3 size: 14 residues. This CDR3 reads CASSKGGLSYEQYF. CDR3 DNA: TGTGCCAGCAGCAAAGGGGGCCTTTCCTACGAGCAGTACTTC.

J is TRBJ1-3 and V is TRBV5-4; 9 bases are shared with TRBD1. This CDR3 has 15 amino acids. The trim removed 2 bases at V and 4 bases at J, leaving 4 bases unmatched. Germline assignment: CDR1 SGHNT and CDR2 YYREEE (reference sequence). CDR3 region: CASSLQGAWGNTIYF. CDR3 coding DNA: TGTGCCAGCAGCTTACAGGGGGCGTGGGGAAACACCATATATTTT.